What follows are 20 T cell receptor beta chains derived from one specimen sequenced in a study of T cell responses to AZD1222 COVID-19 vaccine. Data came from immunoSEQ multiplex PCR; TCRdb stores just in-frame clones and leaves some out. Of 150,000 or so clones listed, 85% to 95% are singletons. The sample was peripheral blood, taken on day 0 of AZD1222 vaccination. These receptors all stem from an adult in good health.

This clone came up once. This chain connects TRBV7-2 to TRBJ2-5; 7 bases map to TRBD1. Per the germline V gene, CDR1 is SGHTA and CDR2 is FQGNSA. CDR3 size: 15 residues. V lost 5 bases to trimming and J lost 4 bases; unmatched junction nucleotides: 10. CDR3 in DNA: TGTGCCAGCAGCGCGACAGGGCTTGGGAGAGAGACCCAGTACTTC. Translated: CASSATGLGRETQYF.

The J gene is TRBJ1-2, the V gene TRBV4-1; maybe TRBD1 (5 bases). The CDR3 is 13 residues long. V lost 6 bases and J lost 11, with 19 bases in between. Germline V gives CDR1 MGHRA, CDR2 YSYEKL. CDR3 protein: CASRESGAFGYTF. In DNA, the CDR3 is TGCGCCAGCAGGGAATCCGGGGCCTTTGGTTACACCTTC.

The chain recombines TRBV11-3 with TRBJ2-1, with 8 positions matching TRBD2. CDR3 length: 14 amino acids. V was pared by 3 bases and J by 5 bases, with 3 bases of the junction left unmatched. Germline V gene lookup returns CDR1 SGHNT and CDR2 YENEEA. CDR3: CASSFNGRDNEQFF. The CDR3 nucleotides are TGTGCCAGCAGCTTTAACGGGAGGGACAATGAGCAGTTCTTC.

On this clone itself: Other DNA sequences in this specimen translate into the identical CDR3. The CDR3 nucleotides read TGCGCCAGCAGCCCTCAGGGCACAGATACGCAGTATTTT. This codes for CASSPQGTDTQYF. The rearrangement uses TRBV5-1 and TRBJ2-3; D not resolved. This CDR3 has 13 residues. Germline assignment: CDR1 SGHRS and CDR2 YFSETQ. Trimming shortened V by 4 bases and J by 1 base, and 7 bases separated the two germline ends.

The chain employs TRBV7-9 and TRBJ1-3; TRBD1 aligns across 7 bases. With 5 bases clipped from V and 3 bases from J, the junction kept 13 bases outside the gene matches. CDR1 SEHNR and CDR2 FQNEAQ come from the germline V gene (reference sequence). The CDR3 contains 17 residues. The CDR3 DNA is TGTGCCAGCAGCCGAGGCCTTACAGGGGCAGGTGGAAACACCATATATTTT. It encodes CASSRGLTGAGGNTIYF.

This chain connects TRBV2 to TRBJ2-1; 9 bases line up with TRBD1. The germline CDR1 and CDR2 sequences are SNHLY and FYNNEI. The CDR3 has 15 amino acids. Trimming removed 6 bases from V and 8 bases from J; junction bases left unmatched: 11. The CDR3 spells CASSWDRAFSDEQFF. CDR3 DNA sequence: TGTGCCAGCAGCTGGGACAGGGCTTTTTCCGATGAGCAGTTCTTC.

This clone was observed a single time. J is TRBJ1-2 and V is TRBV29-1, with D possibly being TRBD1 (5 bases). The CDR3 runs 12 residues. V was clipped by 2 bases and J by 8 bases, with 12 bases between them. Germline lookup yields CDR1 SQVTM and CDR2 ANQGSEA. DNA for the CDR3: TGCAGCGTTGAACGTGGGGCAGGGGGCTACACCTTC. It translates to CSVERGAGGYTF.

This sequence joins TRBV7-2 and TRBJ2-1; TRBD2 matches 8 bases. V shed 7 bases, J shed 3 bases, and the junction held 8 bases outside the gene matches. CDR3 length: 15 residues. Germline assignment: CDR1 SGHTA and CDR2 FQGNSA. The CDR3 here is CASTRVAGSYNEQFF. CDR3 in DNA: TGTGCCAGCACCCGTGTAGCGGGGAGCTACAATGAGCAGTTCTTC.

V usage is TRBV3-1 (or the pseudogene TRBV3-2) and J usage is TRBJ1-5; a possible D gene is TRBD1 (5 bases). The germline V gene has CDR1 LGHDT and CDR2 YNNKEL (reference sequence). The V end lost 1 base, the J end lost 4 bases, and 8 bases lay between the germline ends. This CDR3 has 14 amino acids. The CDR3 DNA reads TGTGCCAGCAGCCAAGGAGGGGTTAATCAGCCCCAGCATTTT. This sequence encodes CASSQGGVNQPQHF.

V usage is TRBV6-6 and J usage is TRBJ1-1, with D tentatively TRBD1 (6 bases). Germline CDR1 MNHNY, CDR2 SVGAGI (reference sequence). Trimming cost V 6 bases and J 6 bases, with 20 bases left between them. The CDR3 length is 15 residues. CDR3 sequence: CASRLLQGRPSEAFF. The CDR3, as DNA: TGTGCCAGCAGACTTTTGCAGGGGCGACCGTCTGAAGCTTTCTTT.

The J gene is TRBJ2-2, the V gene TRBV14; D uncertain. Trimming pared 3 bases from V and 3 bases from J, leaving 11 bases between. This CDR3 spans 15 amino acids. CDR1 SGHDN and CDR2 FVKESK come from the germline V gene. Written as DNA, the CDR3 is TGTGCCAGCAGCCATGTGAACTCTTACACCGGGGAGCTGTTTTTT. It specifies CASSHVNSYTGELFF.

Notes on this clone: Other DNA sequences in the sample encode the same CDR3. CDR3 DNA sequence: TGTGCCAGCAGCCGGGACAGGGGAACAGATACGCAGTATTTT. Its translation: CASSRDRGTDTQYF. The chain combines TRBV14 with TRBJ2-3; TRBD1 aligns across 10 bases. CDR1 and CDR2 (germline): SGHDN, FVKESK. V lost 4 bases and J lost 3; bases outside the gene matches: 1. CDR3 size: 14 residues.

CDR3: CASSHALAGGRNTGELFF. The CDR3 nucleotides read TGTGCCAGCAGCCATGCATTAGCGGGAGGCCGAAACACCGGGGAGCTGTTTTTT. The chain couples TRBV3-1 (or the pseudogene TRBV3-2) to TRBJ2-2; 10 bases match TRBD2. Germline lookup yields CDR1 LGHDT and CDR2 YNNKEL (reference sequence). V shed 3 bases and J 2 bases; nucleotides not matched to a gene: 9. The CDR3 contains 18 residues.

The rearrangement links TRBV30 to TRBJ2-7; 9 bases map to TRBD2. The V segment lost 2 bases and the J segment 2 bases; nucleotides outside the gene matches: 19. The CDR3 covers 19 residues. Per the germline V gene, CDR1 is GTSNPN and CDR2 is SVGIG (reference sequence). The CDR3 nucleotides read TGTGCCTGGAGTTTCTCCCTAACTCGGGCTAGCGGGAAAACCTACGAGCAGTACTTC. Translated, it gives CAWSFSLTRASGKTYEQYF. Combining the CDR3 with reference TRBV30 and TRBJ2-7 gives the whole variable domain SQTIHQWPATLVQPVGSPLSLECTVEGTSNPNLYWYRQAAGRGLQLLFYSVGIGQISSEVPQNLSASRPQDRQFILSSKKLLLSDSGFYLCAWSFSLTRASGKTYEQYFGPGTRLTVT.

This chain links TRBV20-1 with TRBJ2-1; no clear D. Per germline, CDR1 DFQATT and CDR2 SNEGSKA (reference sequence). The ends were cut back, 3 bases at V and 2 bases at J, with 11 bases in the middle. The CDR3 sequence is 14 residues long. CDR3 coding DNA: TGCAGTGCTAGTGTGGTGTCCCCCTACAATGAGCAGTTCTTC. Translation gives CSASVVSPYNEQFF.

This chain connects TRBV6-5 to TRBJ2-7; the match to TRBD1 covers 7 bases. The germline CDR1 and CDR2 sequences are MNHEY and SVGAGI. The CDR3 has 14 residues. Trimming at V came to 6 bases and at J to 2 bases, leaving 7 bases not matched to a gene. The CDR3 spells CASSLRTGPYEQYF. The CDR3 DNA follows: TGTGCCAGCAGCCTTCGGACAGGCCCCTACGAGCAGTACTTC.

The CDR3 coding sequence is TGCGCCAGCAGCCCGCGCAGCCCCACGGAAGAGACCCAGTACTTC. This encodes CASSPRSPTEETQYF. The V and J genes are TRBV5-1 and TRBJ2-5; D gene unclear. V gave up 4 bases and J gave up 3 bases, with 16 bases separating them. The CDR3 has 15 residues. The germline V gene has CDR1 SGHRS and CDR2 YFSETQ.

The chain couples TRBV4-1 to TRBJ1-1; weak D call: TRBD1 (5 bases). The germline V gene has CDR1 MGHRA and CDR2 YSYEKL. The V end lost 4 bases, the J end lost 5 bases, and 14 bases lay between the germline ends. The CDR3 contains 14 residues. Written as DNA, the CDR3 is TGCGCCAGCAGCCGGACGGGCCCAGGGACTGAAGCTTTCTTT. It is translated as CASSRTGPGTEAFF.

The chain carries TRBV9 and TRBJ1-5; D is uncertain. Germline CDR1 SGDLS, CDR2 YYNGEE. The CDR3 has 14 amino acids. Trimming left V 3 bases short and J 0 bases short, with 7 bases between. This CDR3 is CASSADFSNQPQHF. In DNA form, the CDR3 reads TGTGCCAGCAGCGCCGACTTTAGCAATCAGCCCCAGCATTTT.

This rearrangement joins TRBV12-3 or TRBV12-4 to TRBJ1-1, with 7 bases that match TRBD1. The V and J ends lost 5 bases and 6 bases, in that order; junction bases with no gene match: 6. The CDR3 covers 13 residues. CDR3 sequence: CASSIRQGAEAFF. Here the CDR3 DNA reads TGTGCCAGCAGTATTAGACAGGGAGCTGAAGCTTTCTTT.